These 8 T cell receptor beta chains were all obtained from the same sample, sequenced in a study of type 1 and type 2 diabetes patients (dated by TCRdb to about 2016). TCRdb names Illumina MiSeq as the instrument used. TCRbeta CDR3 amplification used genomic DNA from the sorted T cell subsets as template. Multiplex PCR with 30 forward and 13 reverse primers amplified the TCRbeta CDR3 region. In TCRdb, the public reads were trimmed at Q25 with fastp and aligned with MiXCR, with productive beta chains retained. Records with the same CDR3 protein are collapsed into one entry carrying the most frequent genes and DNA. Across this sample there are 250,000 to 300,000 distinct CDR3 sequences, with roughly 44% seen only once. The ten top clones hold roughly 15% of the sample. Sequenced input: peripheral blood mononuclear cells (PBMCs). The receptors here all came from a man aged 18 to 29 with type 2 diabetes.

The V gene is TRBV19, the J gene TRBJ2-2, with 7 bases that match TRBD1. The CDR3 is made up of 15 amino acids. V gave up 3 bases and J gave up 1 base; unmatched junction bases: 2. The V gene's germline CDR1 is LNHDA and CDR2 SQIVND (reference sequence). CDR3 DNA: TGTGCCAGTAGTATTCGGACAGGGAACACCGGGGAGCTGTTTTTT. This codes for CASSIRTGNTGELFF.

CDR3 residues: CSARDLRSNQPQHF. DNA for the CDR3: TGCAGTGCTAGAGATCTCCGTAGCAATCAGCCCCAGCATTTT. The chain carries TRBV20-1 and TRBJ1-5, with D hard to call. Germline CDR1 is DFQATT and CDR2 is SNEGSKA (reference sequence). Trimming removed 0 bases from V and 0 bases from J, with 6 bases in between. The CDR3 is 14 residues long.

The gene calls are TRBV30 and TRBJ2-1; the D is unclear. The germline CDR1 and CDR2 sequences are GTSNPN and SVGIG (reference sequence). V dropped 0 bases and J dropped 5 bases, with 5 bases sitting between them. This CDR3 comprises 12 residues. CDR3 in DNA: TGTGCCTGGAGTGTATCCCACAATGAGCAGTTCTTC. Translated, it gives CAWSVSHNEQFF.

The chain links TRBV4-1 to TRBJ2-3; D gene uncertain. Trimming cost V 1 base and J 1 base, with 12 bases left between them. Germline V lookup: CDR1 MGHRA, CDR2 YSYEKL. CDR3 length: 16 residues. The CDR3 loop reads CASSQGYGLRTDTQYF. CDR3 coding DNA: TGCGCCAGCAGCCAAGGTTATGGCTTGCGCACAGATACGCAGTATTTT.

The rearrangement uses TRBV11-3 and TRBJ1-2; D gene unclear. Trimming took off 6 bases at V and 8 bases at J, with 16 bases between the two ends. This CDR3 is 13 amino acids long. The germline V gene encodes CDR1 SGHNT and CDR2 YENEEA. The CDR3: CASSLSRTPGYTF. The DNA for the CDR3 is TGTGCCAGCAGTCTTTCAAGGACCCCAGGCTACACCTTC. Filled out from reference TRBV11-3 and TRBJ1-2, the complete variable domain reads EAGVVQSPRYKIIEKKQPVAFWCNPISGHNTLYWYLQNLGQGPELLIRYENEEAVDDSQLPKDRFSAERLKGVDSTLKIQPAELGDSAVYLCASSLSRTPGYTFGSGTRLTVV.

The table lists this clonotype with a few counts. The V and J genes are TRBV18 and TRBJ2-5; D gene uncertain. The ends were cut back, 5 bases at V and 3 bases at J, with 4 bases in the middle. The CDR3 sequence is 11 residues long. CDR1 and CDR2 (germline): KGHSH, LQKENI. CDR3 nucleotide sequence: TGTGCCAGCTCATACGAAGAGACCCAGTACTTC. Translating gives CASSYEETQYF. Using reference TRBV18 and TRBJ2-5 for the parts outside the CDR3, the full variable domain is NAGVMQNPRHLVRRRGQEARLRCSPMKGHSHVYWYRQLPEEGLKFMVYLQKENIIDESGMPKERFSAEFPKEGPSILRIQQVVRGDSAAYFCASSYEETQYFGPGTRLLVL.

V usage is TRBV30 and J usage is TRBJ2-5; 12 positions match TRBD2. V was clipped by 4 bases and J by 5 bases; unmatched bases: 8. Germline-derived CDR1 and CDR2 are GTSNPN and SVGIG (reference sequence). This CDR3 is 15 amino acids long. The CDR3 region has the DNA TGTGCCTGGACTCTAGCGGGAGGGCCTAGGGAGACCCAGTACTTC. It codes for CAWTLAGGPRETQYF.

This clonotype was counted a few times. The chain has TRBV5-1 and TRBJ2-5; 10 nucleotides agree with TRBD2. CDR1 and CDR2 from the germline V gene are SGHRS and YFSETQ. This CDR3 has 16 residues. V shed 4 bases and J 7 bases; nucleotides not matched to a gene: 13. The CDR3 coding sequence is TGCGCCAGCAGCCCTGGTTCGCCAGCGGGAGGGGGGACCCAGTACTTC. The encoded protein is CASSPGSPAGGGTQYF.